The clone carrying this T cell receptor (beta chain) was counted between two and nine times. What it binds is unknown. Germline trimming cut 4 bases from V and 0 bases from J; bases unmatched to any gene: 3. CDR3 length: 15 amino acids. CDR1 is MNHEY and CDR2 is SMNVEV in the germline V gene (reference sequence). This specimen comes from a study of OX40 agonist ivuxolimab in advanced cancers. About the study: Three patients, one with hepatocellular carcinoma and two with cutaneous melanoma, achieved partial responses. The study, taken as a whole, reports: Those patients achieving a partial response at 0.1-3.0 mg/kg showed among the lowest clonal expansion. Nonresponders, in some cases, also had low normalized T-cell clonal expansion.

Patients with a history of autoimmune disease or on systemic immunosuppression were excluded. Produced via immunoSEQ multiplex PCR; TCRdb's table is partial and in-frame only. The sample has about 56,000 clones; about 85% are singletons. Sample: CD4+ or CD8+ T cells sorted from blood, taken in a trial of the OX40 agonist ivuxolimab. The sequence derives from an adult with an advanced solid tumor such as melanoma, head and neck, liver or kidney cancer. The rearrangement uses TRBV27 and TRBJ2-1; 7 nucleotides agree with TRBD2. CDR3 sequence reads: CASSSAGDSYNEQFF. CDR3 DNA sequence: TGTGCCAGCAGTTCTGCGGGAGACTCCTACAATGAGCAGTTCTTC.